The clone carrying this T cell receptor (beta chain) was observed a few times. The antigen is not known. This entry belongs to a study of regulatory T cells in long-lasting Graves disease. Broader study findings: Persistent Graves' cases showed lower TCR diversity than newly diagnosed cases. Few sampled subjects may have lowered accuracy.

This CDR3 spans 12 amino acids. V was trimmed by 8 bases and J by 5 bases, leaving 13 bases between them. Germline V lookup: CDR1 SGHVS, CDR2 FQNEAQ. Time point denoted: persistent/refractory GD, antithyroid drugs over 5 years with positive TRAb. PBMC RNA served as the TCR library source. For TCR beta, libraries came from iRepertoire HTBI primers and Arm-PCR of CDR3 regions. As originally analysed: Among the samples, some 68 TRBV and 13 to 15 TRBJ segments were identified. TCRdb passed the multiplex PCR reads through MiXCR, listing each CDR3 protein once. TCRdb's processing, not the study's, gives the V and J calls here. The profile shows 250,000 to 300,000 distinct CDR3 sequences, 20% to 25% of them singletons.

The gene calls are TRBV7-8 and TRBJ2-7; TRBD2 might be the D (6 bases). The material sequenced was peripheral blood mononuclear cells (PBMCs), taken when the disease was refractory, from a patient treated with antithyroid drugs. This TCR came from a female donor with Graves disease. The CDR3 DNA reads TGTGCCAGCTCCCGGACTATGGACGAGCAGTACTTC. It specifies CASSRTMDEQYF. Supplemented by reference TRBV7-8 and TRBJ2-7, the full variable domain reads GAGVSQSPRYKVAKRGQDVALRCDPISGHVSLFWYQQALGQGPEFLTYFQNEAQLDKSGLPSDRFFAERPEGSVSTLKIQRTQQEDSAVYLCASSRTMDEQYFGPGTRLTVT.